This TCR beta chain derives from a study of CD8+ T cells in alopecia areata. Turning to the study itself: Tofacitinib was taken orally by treated patients, and the dose was 5 to 10 mg twice daily. Whole-study results and caveats: Greater clonality was observed in lesional scalp samples, especially alopecia totalis/universalis, versus normal scalp.

It was cDNA, reverse transcribed from extracted RNA, that served as the sequencing template. Sequencing was performed with immunoSEQ multiplex PCR; in TCRdb, only in-frame clones are kept and a portion is missing. The table has roughly 250,000 clones, under 70% seen once. With respect to this clone: Its antigen is as yet unknown.

Sequencing was performed on CD4+ T cells sorted from blood, taken at week 0. This clonotype was sampled from a human donor with alopecia areata.

The CDR3 DNA is TGTGCCAGCAGCTTGCGGGTCAATGAGCAGTTCTTC. Protein product: CASSLRVNEQFF. The chain couples TRBV5-4 to TRBJ2-1; unclear D gene. This CDR3 region has 12 residues. Germline-derived CDR1 and CDR2 are SGHNT and YYREEE (reference sequence). V shed 1 base and J shed 6 bases, with 5 bases lying between them. Filled out from reference TRBV5-4 and TRBJ2-1, the complete variable domain reads ETGVTQSPTHLIKTRGQQVTLRCSSQSGHNTVSWYQQALGQGPQFIFQYYREEENGRGNFPPRFSGLQFPNYSSELNVNALELDDSALYLCASSLRVNEQFFGPGTRLTVL.